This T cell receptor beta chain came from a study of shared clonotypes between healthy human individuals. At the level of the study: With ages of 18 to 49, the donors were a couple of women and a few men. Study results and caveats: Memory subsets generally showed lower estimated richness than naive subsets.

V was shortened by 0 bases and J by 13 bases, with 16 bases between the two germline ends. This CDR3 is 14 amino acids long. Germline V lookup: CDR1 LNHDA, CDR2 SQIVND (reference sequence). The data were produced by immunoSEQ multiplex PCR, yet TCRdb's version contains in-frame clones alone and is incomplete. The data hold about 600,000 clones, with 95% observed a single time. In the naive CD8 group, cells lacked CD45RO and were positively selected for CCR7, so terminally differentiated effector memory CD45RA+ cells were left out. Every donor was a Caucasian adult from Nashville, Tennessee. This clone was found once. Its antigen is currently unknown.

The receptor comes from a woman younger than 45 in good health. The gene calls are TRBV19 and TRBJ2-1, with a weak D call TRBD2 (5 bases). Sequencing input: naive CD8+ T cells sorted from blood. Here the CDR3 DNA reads TGTGCCAGTAGTATAGATGGTGAGGGATTCGACCAGTTCTTC. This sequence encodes CASSIDGEGFDQFF. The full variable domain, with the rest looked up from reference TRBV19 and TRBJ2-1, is DGGITQSPKYLFRKEGQNVTLSCEQNLNHDAMYWYRQDPGQGLRLIYYSQIVNDFQKGDIAEGYSVSREKKESFPLTVTSAQKNPTAFYLCASSIDGEGFDQFFGPGTRLTVL.